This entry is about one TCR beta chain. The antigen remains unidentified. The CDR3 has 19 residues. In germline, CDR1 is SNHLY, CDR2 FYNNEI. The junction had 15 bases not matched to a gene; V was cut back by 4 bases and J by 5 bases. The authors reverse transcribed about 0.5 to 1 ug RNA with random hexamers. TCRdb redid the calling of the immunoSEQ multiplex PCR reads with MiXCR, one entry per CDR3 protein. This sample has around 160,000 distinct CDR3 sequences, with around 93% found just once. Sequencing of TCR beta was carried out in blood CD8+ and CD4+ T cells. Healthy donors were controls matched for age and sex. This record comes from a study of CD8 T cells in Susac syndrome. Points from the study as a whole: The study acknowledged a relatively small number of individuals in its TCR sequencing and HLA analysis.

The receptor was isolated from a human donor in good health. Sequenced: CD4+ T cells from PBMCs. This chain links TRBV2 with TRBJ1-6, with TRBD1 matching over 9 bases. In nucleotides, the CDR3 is TGTGCCAGCAGTGTTGTGGGGATCCCCGGACAGGGGAATAATTCACCCCTCCACTTT. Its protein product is CASSVVGIPGQGNNSPLHF.